This TCR beta chain was sequenced during a study of CD8 T cells in ankylosing spondylitis. Findings and caveats of the study: Ankylosing spondylitis blood appeared to carry a characteristic TCR beta motif of under ten highly homologous variants.

The germline CDR1 and CDR2 sequences are KGHDR and SFDVKD. Trimming removed 2 bases at V and 5 bases at J, with 7 bases between. The CDR3 runs 13 residues. On this clonotype itself: Its antigen is currently unknown.

Quantitative 5'-RACE was performed with molecular barcodes, and it yielded the TCR beta libraries. TCRdb ran MiXCR on the 5' RACE reads and lists one entry per CDR3 protein. This sample yields some 270,000 distinct CDR3 sequences, of which 15% to 20% are seen a single time; under 40% belongs to the top ten. The sample was blood, either unsorted or a sorted T cell fraction (not recorded which). The sequence was collected from a male donor with ankylosing spondylitis or in good health (not recorded which). The chain links TRBV24-1 to TRBJ2-3, with no clear D. In DNA, the CDR3 is TGTGCCACCAGTGATTGGACGGTAGATACGCAGTATTTT. Translating it yields CATSDWTVDTQYF.